A single sample is the source of the 25 T cell receptor beta chains below, sequenced in a study of T cell responses to AZD1222 COVID-19 vaccine. Sequencing was performed with immunoSEQ multiplex PCR; in TCRdb, only in-frame clones are kept and a portion is missing. The table shows about 180,000 clones, with just over 85% occurring only once. Sequenced here: peripheral blood, sampled 28 days after the second AZD1222 dose. The source of these receptors is an adult who received the AZD1222 COVID-19 vaccine.

This chain links TRBV24-1 with TRBJ2-2, with D possibly matching TRBD2 (6 bases). This CDR3 region has 16 residues. Germline loops: CDR1 KGHDR, CDR2 SFDVKD. Trimming took off 4 bases at V and 5 bases at J, with 16 bases between the two ends. In nucleotides, the CDR3 is TGTGCCACCAGTGAAGGAGGGACCGCCGTTACCGGGGAGCTGTTTTTT. It encodes CATSEGGTAVTGELFF.

V and J are TRBV30 and TRBJ1-5, with a tentative D call TRBD1 (5 bases). The V gene's germline CDR1 is GTSNPN and CDR2 SVGIG (reference sequence). The CDR3 is made up of 18 amino acids. The germline V and J ends were trimmed by 7 bases and 1 base, with 26 bases remaining between them. The CDR3 DNA reads TGTGCCTTCAGGCGTCCCGCAGGCGGGGGGGTGAGCAATCAGCCCCAGCATTTT. This gives the protein CAFRRPAGGGVSNQPQHF.

The chain uses TRBV10-3 and TRBJ2-3, with D perhaps matching TRBD1 (6 bases). This CDR3 region has 15 residues. Germline loops: CDR1 ENHRY, CDR2 SYGVKD. V dropped 6 bases and J dropped 2 bases, with 15 bases sitting between them. CDR3 nucleotides: TGTGCCATCAGGGGGCAGGGGTCATACACAGATACGCAGTATTTT. Encoded protein: CAIRGQGSYTDTQYF.

The gene calls are TRBV27 and TRBJ2-7; TRBD2 matches 7 bases. Germline V gives CDR1 MNHEY, CDR2 SMNVEV (reference sequence). With V trimmed by 5 bases and J by 0 bases, 10 bases remained unmatched. CDR3 length: 16 amino acids. For the CDR3, the DNA is TGTGCCAGCAGTACCCCTGGGGGGGGAAGCTCCTACGAGCAGTACTTC. It translates to CASSTPGGGSSYEQYF.

Here the CDR3 reads CASSLGAGGATEAFF. The CDR3 DNA reads as TGTGCCAGCAGCTTGGGGGCAGGGGGCGCGACTGAAGCTTTCTTT. The gene calls are TRBV5-4 and TRBJ1-1; 8 positions match TRBD1. CDR1 is SGHNT, CDR2 YYREEE, per germline (reference sequence). J gave up 5 bases and V 0 bases, and 6 bases lay outside the gene matches. CDR3 length: 15 residues.

A single count supports this clone. The chain joins TRBV28 to TRBJ1-2; 9 bases line up with TRBD1. CDR1 and CDR2 from the germline V gene are MDHEN and SYDVKM. V lost 3 bases, J lost 2 bases, and 13 bases stayed unmatched. The CDR3 loop spans 18 amino acids. The CDR3 region has the DNA TGTGCCAGCAGTTTCCCCTGGGTACAGGGGGCCCGCAACTATGGCTACACCTTC. Amino acids: CASSFPWVQGARNYGYTF.

The V gene is TRBV3-1 (or the pseudogene TRBV3-2), the J gene TRBJ1-6, with a weak D call TRBD1 (5 bases). The CDR3 has 16 amino acids. Trimming cost V 1 base and J 6 bases, with 13 bases left between them. Per germline, CDR1 LGHDT and CDR2 YNNKEL (reference sequence). CDR3 DNA sequence: TGTGCCAGCAGCCAAGGGGGCCCCGGAATTAATTCACCCCTCCACTTT. Translation: CASSQGGPGINSPLHF.

The chain carries TRBV4-3 and TRBJ2-7; D may be TRBD1 (7 bases). The CDR3 extends over 16 amino acids. Germline assignment: CDR1 LGHNA and CDR2 YSLEER. Trimming removed 0 bases from V and 2 bases from J, with 14 bases in between. CDR3 loop: CASSQERDSLTYEQYF. In nucleotides, the CDR3 is TGCGCCAGCAGCCAAGAGCGGGACAGTTTAACCTACGAGCAGTACTTC.

The chain has TRBV7-2 and TRBJ2-5; D gene uncertain. CDR1 SGHTA and CDR2 FQGNSA come from the germline V gene. V lost 5 bases to trimming and J lost 2 bases, with 12 bases between them. This CDR3 region has 14 residues. The CDR3 DNA follows: TGTGCCAGCAGCCTGGCGGCCTGGCAAGAGACCCAGTACTTC. Translating gives CASSLAAWQETQYF.

The J gene is TRBJ1-6, the V gene TRBV28; D may be TRBD1 (5 bases). CDR3 length: 16 amino acids. V was cut by 3 bases and J by 6 bases, with 15 bases left in between. Germline values: CDR1 MDHEN, CDR2 SYDVKM. The CDR3 reads CASSFYTAGGNSPLHF. For the CDR3, the DNA is TGTGCCAGCAGTTTCTATACAGCGGGGGGTAATTCACCCCTCCACTTT.

The chain combines TRBV5-5 with TRBJ1-1; 7 bases match TRBD1. The germline V gene encodes CDR1 SGHKS and CDR2 YYEKEE (reference sequence). The CDR3 totals 14 residues. Losses at the gene ends were 4 bases for V and 0 bases for J; bases not matched to a gene: 3. CDR3 sequence reads: CASSRQGMNTEAFF. The CDR3 region has the DNA TGTGCCAGCAGCCGACAGGGTATGAACACTGAAGCTTTCTTT.

This clone was counted once. The chain employs TRBV11-2 and TRBJ2-2; 9 bases are a match to TRBD1. Trimming took 6 bases from V and 3 from J; bases not matched to a gene: 2. CDR1 and CDR2 (germline): SGHAT, FQNNGV. This CDR3 contains 14 residues. The CDR3 here is CASRGQGYTGELFF. The CDR3 coding sequence is TGTGCCAGCAGGGGACAGGGATACACCGGGGAGCTGTTTTTT.

This clone was detected only a few times. DNA of the CDR3: TGTGCCAGCAGCCAAGATCAGGGGGCGGGTGGAAACACCATATATTTT. Translated: CASSQDQGAGGNTIYF. This sequence joins TRBV4-2 and TRBJ1-3, with 8 bases that match TRBD1. Germline trimming cut 0 bases from V and 3 bases from J; bases unmatched to any gene: 4. This CDR3 is 16 amino acids long. From germline, CDR1 is LGHNA and CDR2 YNFKEQ.

The chain couples TRBV2 to TRBJ1-5; weak D call: TRBD1 (6 bases). This CDR3 has 15 residues. CDR1 and CDR2 (germline): SNHLY, FYNNEI. V shed 4 bases and J shed 1 base, with 11 bases lying between them. CDR3 residues: CASSGGGLSNQPQHF. CDR3 in DNA: TGTGCCAGCAGTGGAGGGGGACTAAGCAATCAGCCCCAGCATTTT.

A remark on this clone: The sample carries other DNA sequences with the same CDR3. The V and J genes are TRBV2 and TRBJ1-3; D is undetermined. This CDR3 contains 13 residues. Per germline, CDR1 SNHLY and CDR2 FYNNEI. V dropped 6 bases and J dropped 0 bases, with 6 bases sitting between them. Here the CDR3 DNA reads TGTGCCAGCAGCGCGATCTCTGGAAACACCATATATTTT. This encodes CASSAISGNTIYF.

The chain uses TRBV3-1 (or the pseudogene TRBV3-2) and TRBJ2-5, with D perhaps assigned TRBD1 or TRBD2 (5 bases each). V was clipped by 0 bases and J by 3 bases, with 8 bases between them. The CDR3 extends over 14 amino acids. The germline gives CDR1 LGHDT, CDR2 YNNKEL (reference sequence). The CDR3 spells CASSQELGEETQYF. CDR3 bases: TGTGCCAGCAGCCAAGAACTGGGGGAAGAGACCCAGTACTTC.

The chain combines TRBV6-5 with TRBJ1-2, with D possibly matching TRBD1 (5 bases). V was cut by 5 bases and J by 4 bases, with 17 bases left in between. Germline V gene lookup returns CDR1 MNHEY and CDR2 SVGAGI. CDR3 length: 15 residues. The CDR3 DNA reads TGTGCCAGCAGTCCCTCTGGGGCCGCCGGCTATGGCTACACCTTC. It encodes CASSPSGAAGYGYTF.

J is TRBJ1-5 and V is TRBV4-3; 7 bases match TRBD1. Unmatched junction bases numbered 9, after V lost 6 bases and J lost 7 bases. CDR1 LGHNA and CDR2 YSLEER come from the germline V gene. This CDR3 is 14 amino acids long. CDR3 region: CASSAGGGGQPQHF. The CDR3 bases are TGCGCCAGCAGTGCCGGAGGGGGCGGGCAGCCCCAGCATTTT.

A single count supports this clone. The chain carries TRBV6-6 and TRBJ2-7; D remains unclear. V gave up 7 bases and J gave up 3 bases, with 16 bases separating them. There are 14 residues in the CDR3. CDR1 and CDR2 (germline): MNHNY, SVGAGI (reference sequence). The CDR3 reads CASNNVKANYEQYF. In DNA, the CDR3 is TGTGCCAGCAACAACGTCAAGGCTAACTACGAGCAGTACTTC.

With regard to this clone: The junction departs from germline at one end; a sequencing error may be responsible. This CDR3 reads CASRLGSTEAFF. DNA of the CDR3: TGTGCCAGCAGGTTAGGGTCCACTGAAGCTTTCTTT. The chain carries TRBV12-3 or TRBV12-4 and TRBJ1-1; no firm D call. This CDR3 has 12 amino acids.

This sequence joins TRBV9 and TRBJ2-7, with D possibly matching TRBD2 (6 bases). The germline CDR1 and CDR2 sequences are SGDLS and YYNGEE. V gave up 3 bases and J gave up 6 bases, with 19 bases separating them. This CDR3 is built from 15 residues. CDR3 bases: TGTGCCAGCAGCGCCCGGGACTCCCTCTTCGGCGAGCAGTACTTC. Amino acid sequence: CASSARDSLFGEQYF.

The rearrangement joins TRBV4-1 to TRBJ1-4; TRBD1 is a possible D gene (6 bases). Trimming stripped 8 bases from V and 2 bases from J, with 21 bases between. The CDR3 has 17 residues. Germline CDR1 is MGHRA and CDR2 is YSYEKL. CDR3 protein: CASQLGGGRGTNEKLFF. In DNA form, the CDR3 reads TGCGCCAGCCAGTTAGGAGGGGGAAGGGGGACTAATGAAAAACTGTTTTTT.

CDR3 amino acids: CASSWTSGVSGNEQFF. In nucleotides, the CDR3 is TGTGCCAGCAGTTGGACTAGCGGGGTTTCGGGGAATGAGCAGTTCTTC. The rearrangement uses TRBV27 and TRBJ2-1; the match to TRBD2 covers 12 bases. This CDR3 is built from 16 residues. The V gene end was trimmed by 4 bases and the J gene end by 7 bases; junction bases not matched to a gene: 8. Germline CDR1 is MNHEY and CDR2 is SMNVEV (reference sequence).

The chain employs TRBV29-1 and TRBJ2-1, with 11 bases identical to TRBD2. Germline V gene data show CDR1 as SQVTM and CDR2 as ANQGSEA. With V trimmed by 5 bases and J by 9 bases, 6 bases remained unmatched. The CDR3 is 13 amino acids. The CDR3 loop reads CSVTLAGVAEQFF. The CDR3 nucleotides read TGCAGCGTTACACTAGCGGGGGTGGCTGAGCAGTTCTTC.

This chain uses TRBV14 with TRBJ2-7, with D tentatively TRBD2 (6 bases). The V end was cut by 4 bases, the J end by 6 bases, with 16 bases between. The CDR3 runs 14 residues. The germline V gene encodes CDR1 SGHDN and CDR2 FVKESK. DNA for the CDR3: TGTGCCAGCAGCCGCCATGGAGGGTACGGCGAGCAGTACTTC. Translation: CASSRHGGYGEQYF.